What follows is one TCR beta chain and its context. Some clones are missing from TCRdb's copy, which holds only in-frame ones; the method was immunoSEQ multiplex PCR. Counted here are hundreds of thousands of clones, roughly nine tenths occurring once; the ten biggest clones make up around 2.2%. Germline loops: CDR1 MNHEY, CDR2 SVGAGI. This CDR3 region has 14 residues. The trim removed 5 bases at V and 3 bases at J, leaving 3 bases unmatched. The data were taken from a study of blood T cell repertoires in COVID-19. Study summary: Whether acute or convalescent, the COVID-19 samples came from the United States, Italy and Spain. PBMCs, B-cell-depleted T cells, or T cells provided the cDNA or gDNA that made up the material.

The clonotype comes from a woman in her forties or fifties with acute or convalescent COVID-19. Sequencing was performed on peripheral blood. The chain combines TRBV6-5 with TRBJ2-2, with 7 bases that match TRBD1. The CDR3 DNA sequence: TGTGCCAGCAGTCGGGACAGTTACACCGGGGAGCTGTTTTTT. Translation: CASSRDSYTGELFF.